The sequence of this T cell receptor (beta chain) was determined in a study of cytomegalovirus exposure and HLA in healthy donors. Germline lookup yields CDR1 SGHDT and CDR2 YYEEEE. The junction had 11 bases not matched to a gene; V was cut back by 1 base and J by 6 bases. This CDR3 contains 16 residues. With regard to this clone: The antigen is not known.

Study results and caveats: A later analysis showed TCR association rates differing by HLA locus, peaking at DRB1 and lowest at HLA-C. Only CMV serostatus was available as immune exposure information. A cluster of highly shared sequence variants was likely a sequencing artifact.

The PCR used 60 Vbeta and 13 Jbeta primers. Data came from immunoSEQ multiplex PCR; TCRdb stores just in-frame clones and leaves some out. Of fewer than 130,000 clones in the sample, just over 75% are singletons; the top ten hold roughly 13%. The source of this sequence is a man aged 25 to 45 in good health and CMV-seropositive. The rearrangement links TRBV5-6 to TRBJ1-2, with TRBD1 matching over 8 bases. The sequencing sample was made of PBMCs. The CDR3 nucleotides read TGTGCCAGCAGCTTGATCTCCGGGACAGGTCGGGATGGCTACACCTTC. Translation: CASSLISGTGRDGYTF.